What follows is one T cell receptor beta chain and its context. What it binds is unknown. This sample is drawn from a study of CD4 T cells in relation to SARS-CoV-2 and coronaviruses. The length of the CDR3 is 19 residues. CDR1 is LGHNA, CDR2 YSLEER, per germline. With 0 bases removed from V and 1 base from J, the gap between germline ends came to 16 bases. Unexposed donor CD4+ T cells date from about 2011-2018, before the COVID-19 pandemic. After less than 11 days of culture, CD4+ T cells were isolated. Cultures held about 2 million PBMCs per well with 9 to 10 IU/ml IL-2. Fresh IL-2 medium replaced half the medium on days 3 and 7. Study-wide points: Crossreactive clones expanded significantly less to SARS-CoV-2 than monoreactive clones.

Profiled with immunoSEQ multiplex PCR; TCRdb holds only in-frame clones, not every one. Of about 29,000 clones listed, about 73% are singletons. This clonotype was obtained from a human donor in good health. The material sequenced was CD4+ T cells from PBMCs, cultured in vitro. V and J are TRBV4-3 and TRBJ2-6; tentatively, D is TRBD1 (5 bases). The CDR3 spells CASSQDWGRSTSGANVLTF. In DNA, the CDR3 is TGCGCCAGCAGCCAAGATTGGGGCAGGTCCACTTCTGGGGCCAACGTCCTGACTTTC.